One sample yielded the 28 T cell receptor beta chains listed below, sequenced in a study of blood T cell repertoires in COVID-19. Measured with immunoSEQ multiplex PCR; TCRdb has only the in-frame clones, and not every one. Among some 100,000 clones listed, roughly 88% were seen once. The sequenced sample consisted of peripheral blood. These receptors were obtained from a woman between 55 and 75 years old with acute or convalescent COVID-19.

The V call is TRBV23-1, the J call TRBJ2-7; D remains ambiguous. TRBV23-1 is an open reading frame, and its role is uncertain. The CDR3 totals 13 residues. V lost 3 bases to trimming and J lost 1 base, with 7 bases between them. CDR3 sequence reads: CASSHRCSYEQYF. CDR3 DNA sequence: TGCGCCAGCAGTCACAGGTGTTCCTACGAGCAGTACTTC.

This rearrangement joins TRBV30 to TRBJ2-7; 7 bases agree with TRBD1. The trim removed 3 bases at V and 2 bases at J, leaving 4 bases unmatched. Germline values: CDR1 GTSNPN, CDR2 SVGIG (reference sequence). This CDR3 has 13 residues. CDR3 in DNA: TGTGCCTGGAGCCCCGGGACAGCCTACGAGCAGTACTTC. It yields the protein CAWSPGTAYEQYF.

The chain carries TRBV6-6 and TRBJ1-1; D is ambiguous. V was clipped by 2 bases and J by 6 bases, with 13 bases between them. This CDR3 contains 14 residues. The germline CDR1 and CDR2 sequences are MNHNY and SVGAGI (reference sequence). CDR3 DNA: TGTGCCAGCAGTTACACTACCGGTGGCGCTGAAGCTTTCTTT. It specifies CASSYTTGGAEAFF.

This chain uses TRBV5-1 with TRBJ2-2; D not certain. V lost 0 bases to trimming and J lost 5 bases, with 8 bases between them. This CDR3 region has 14 residues. Germline CDR1 SGHRS, CDR2 YFSETQ. The CDR3 DNA sequence: TGCGCCAGCAGCTTGGTAGGCGGTACCGGGGAGCTGTTTTTT. This translates into CASSLVGGTGELFF.

DNA for the CDR3: TGTGCCAGCAGCCCTGGGACAGGTTTCACTGAGCAGTTCTTC. This encodes CASSPGTGFTEQFF. This sequence joins TRBV7-2 and TRBJ2-1; 8 bases are a match to TRBD1. CDR1 is SGHTA and CDR2 is FQGNSA in the germline V gene. The CDR3 is made up of 14 amino acids. V shed 5 bases, J shed 9 bases, and the junction held 9 bases outside the gene matches.

The rearrangement links TRBV9 to TRBJ1-6; possible D gene TRBD1, 5 bases. Germline values: CDR1 SGDLS, CDR2 YYNGEE. The V end was cut by 3 bases, the J end by 6 bases, with 7 bases between. This CDR3 has 13 residues. CDR3 protein: CASSAGGNSPLHF. The DNA of the CDR3 is TGTGCCAGCAGCGCCGGGGGTAATTCACCCCTCCACTTT.

The rearrangement links TRBV19 to TRBJ2-2; the D gene is possibly TRBD2 (6 bases). The CDR3 spans 15 residues. V was shortened by 7 bases and J by 0 bases, with 12 bases between the two germline ends. From germline, CDR1 is LNHDA and CDR2 SQIVND (reference sequence). CDR3 sequence (DNA): TGTGCCAGTATCAGTGGAGGGGCGAACACCGGGGAGCTGTTTTTT. Amino acid sequence: CASISGGANTGELFF.

DNA of the CDR3: TGTGCCAGCAGCTTAGCTATTGGACTAGCGGGAGAAAATGAGCAGTTCTTC. Translation gives CASSLAIGLAGENEQFF. The chain has TRBV7-9 and TRBJ2-1; 13 nucleotides line up with TRBD2. Germline values: CDR1 SEHNR, CDR2 FQNEAQ (reference sequence). Losses at the gene ends were 0 bases for V and 7 bases for J; bases not matched to a gene: 6. This CDR3 comprises 17 residues.

The chain links TRBV11-1 to TRBJ2-7, with 7 nucleotides matching TRBD1. V was pared by 5 bases and J by 0 bases, with 7 bases of the junction left unmatched. The CDR3 length is 15 residues. The germline gives CDR1 SGHAT, CDR2 FQDESV (reference sequence). In nucleotides, the CDR3 is TGTGCCAGCAGCCGTACAGGGGTCTCCTCCTACGAGCAGTACTTC. It translates to CASSRTGVSSYEQYF.

The chain links TRBV7-8 to TRBJ2-7, with 8 positions matching TRBD2. This CDR3 spans 14 amino acids. Per the germline V gene, CDR1 is SGHVS and CDR2 is FQNEAQ. With V trimmed by 5 bases and J by 8 bases, 11 bases remained unmatched. DNA for the CDR3: TGTGCCAGCAGCCTCATGAGCGGGAGTAGAAAGCAGTACGTC. The encoded protein is CASSLMSGSRKQYV.

The J gene is TRBJ2-1, the V gene TRBV6-5, with D possibly being TRBD1 (7 bases). V gave up 2 bases and J gave up 6 bases, with 11 bases separating them. Germline V gene data show CDR1 as MNHEY and CDR2 as SVGAGI. CDR3 size: 14 residues. CDR3 sequence: CASSYGQGGNEQFF. CDR3 sequence (DNA): TGTGCCAGCAGTTACGGGCAGGGGGGCAATGAGCAGTTCTTC.

This clone occurred once. The rearrangement uses TRBV6-5 and TRBJ1-2; TRBD1 is a possible D gene (5 bases). The germline V and J ends were trimmed by 7 bases and 8 bases, with 17 bases remaining between them. CDR3 size: 13 residues. Germline lookup yields CDR1 MNHEY and CDR2 SVGAGI. CDR3 sequence (DNA): TGTGCCAGCAACGAGCAGGGTGTGGGGGGCTACACCTTC. Residues: CASNEQGVGGYTF.

The V call is TRBV6-1, the J call TRBJ2-7; D is unclear. The CDR3 contains 13 residues. Trimming left V 2 bases short and J 4 bases short, with 9 bases between. Germline assignment: CDR1 MNHNS and CDR2 SASEGT. The CDR3 coding sequence is TGTGCCAGCAGTGAAAGAACCACTTACGAGCAGTACGTC. Its protein is CASSERTTYEQYV.

V gene TRBV9 combines with J gene TRBJ2-2; 7 bases are shared with TRBD1. V shed 5 bases, J shed 2 bases, and the junction held 6 bases outside the gene matches. The CDR3 totals 15 residues. Germline loops: CDR1 SGDLS, CDR2 YYNGEE. The CDR3 reads CASSEDRPNTGELFF. The CDR3 coding sequence is TGTGCCAGCAGTGAGGACAGGCCTAACACCGGGGAGCTGTTTTTT.

Comment on this clone: This specimen includes other DNA sequences encoding the same CDR3. The chain employs TRBV29-1 and TRBJ1-1, with TRBD1 as a possible D gene (6 bases). CDR1 and CDR2 (germline): SQVTM, ANQGSEA. Deletions cut 3 bases from V and 2 bases from J, with 7 bases between. The CDR3 is 12 residues long. The CDR3 DNA reads TGCAGCGTTGACAGGGGAAACACTGAAGCTTTCTTT. Protein sequence: CSVDRGNTEAFF.

The chain has TRBV19 and TRBJ2-1; 13 bases map to TRBD2. CDR1 and CDR2 (germline): LNHDA, SQIVND (reference sequence). The CDR3 loop spans 15 amino acids. Germline trimming cut 10 bases from V and 1 base from J; bases unmatched to any gene: 4. CDR3 sequence: CATRTSGGSYNEQFF. The CDR3 DNA reads as TGTGCCACCCGGACTAGCGGGGGATCCTACAATGAGCAGTTCTTC.

The chain links TRBV7-8 to TRBJ2-1, with TRBD2 matching 11 bases. Germline V gene sequence: CDR1 SGHVS, CDR2 FQNEAQ. The CDR3 runs 19 residues. J gave up 6 bases and V 0 bases, and 13 bases lay outside the gene matches. DNA for the CDR3: TGTGCCAGCAGCTTAGCTAGCGGGAGGGCCTCGGTGGGTCCCAATGAGCAGTTCTTC. Its translation: CASSLASGRASVGPNEQFF.

The rearrangement joins TRBV3-1 (or the pseudogene TRBV3-2) to TRBJ1-1, with TRBD1 matching 7 bases. The germline gives CDR1 LGHDT, CDR2 YNNKEL (reference sequence). The CDR3 is made up of 12 amino acids. The ends lost 4 bases at V and 11 bases at J; junction bases unmatched: 7. The DNA of the CDR3 is TGTGCCAGCAGCCGGGTAGACAGGGTTGCTTTCTTT. It codes for CASSRVDRVAFF.

The chain has TRBV27 and TRBJ2-1; 7 nucleotides match TRBD1. Germline CDR1 reads MNHEY; CDR2 reads SMNVEV (reference sequence). The CDR3 loop spans 15 amino acids. V shed 6 bases, J shed 6 bases, and the junction held 11 bases outside the gene matches. The chain's CDR3 is CASRDDVSGGNEQFF. CDR3 sequence (DNA): TGTGCCAGCAGGGACGACGTTTCAGGGGGCAATGAGCAGTTCTTC.

The chain carries TRBV6-5 and TRBJ1-4; no clear D. Germline loops: CDR1 MNHEY, CDR2 SVGAGI. V lost 7 bases to trimming and J lost 0 bases, with 12 bases between them. The CDR3 spans 15 residues. CDR3 nucleotides: TGTGCCAGCACTCAGACCGCGGCAACTAATGAAAAACTGTTTTTT. Translation gives CASTQTAATNEKLFF.

This chain uses TRBV3-1 (or the pseudogene TRBV3-2) with TRBJ1-1, with D perhaps TRBD1 (5 bases). Per the germline V gene, CDR1 is LGHDT and CDR2 is YNNKEL (reference sequence). Trimming took off 4 bases at V and 8 bases at J, with 11 bases between the two ends. There are 12 residues in the CDR3. Here the CDR3 reads CASSPPWGEAFF. In nucleotides, the CDR3 is TGTGCCAGCAGCCCACCCTGGGGCGAAGCTTTCTTT.

With regard to this clone: The sample carries other DNA sequences with the same CDR3. The rearrangement links TRBV5-1 to TRBJ2-5, with a possible D match to TRBD1 (6 bases). Trimming took 3 bases from V and 1 from J, leaving 10 bases between them. Germline V gene sequence: CDR1 SGHRS, CDR2 YFSETQ. The CDR3 runs 14 residues. CDR3 sequence reads: CASSYGQPQETQYF. The CDR3 DNA reads as TGCGCCAGCAGCTATGGACAGCCCCAAGAGACCCAGTACTTC.

V usage is TRBV29-1 and J usage is TRBJ1-2, with 7 bases aligning to TRBD1. CDR1 is SQVTM, CDR2 ANQGSEA, per germline. Losses at the gene ends were 2 bases for V and 8 bases for J; bases not matched to a gene: 5. The length of the CDR3 is 12 residues. CDR3 region: CSVEHRGEGYTF. In nucleotides, the CDR3 is TGCAGCGTTGAACACAGGGGAGAGGGCTACACCTTC.

V gene TRBV5-1 combines with J gene TRBJ2-1; 11 bases align to TRBD1. The CDR3 spans 14 residues. V was clipped by 7 bases and J by 7 bases; unmatched bases: 7. Looked up from germline, CDR1 is SGHRS and CDR2 is YFSETQ. The CDR3 reads CASWSGTGGNEQFF. The CDR3 region has the DNA TGCGCCAGCTGGTCCGGGACAGGGGGGAATGAGCAGTTCTTC.

The rearrangement links TRBV10-1 to TRBJ2-5, with D uncertain. Germline CDR1 is WNHNN and CDR2 is SYGVQD (reference sequence). This CDR3 has 13 residues. Between the trimmed V and J ends, which lost 0 bases and 4 bases, there was a span of 6 bases. The CDR3 region has the DNA TGCGCCAGCAGTGAGTCCCTAGGAGAGACCCAGTACTTC. It translates to CASSESLGETQYF.

This rearrangement joins TRBV19 to TRBJ1-1; possibly TRBD1 for D (5 bases). Between the trimmed V and J ends, which lost 1 base and 4 bases, there was a span of 13 bases. The CDR3 totals 15 residues. Germline CDR1 and CDR2: LNHDA and SQIVND (reference sequence). CDR3 in amino acids: CASSIGAGWFTEAFF. CDR3 DNA sequence: TGTGCCAGTAGTATAGGGGCAGGGTGGTTCACTGAAGCTTTCTTT.

The chain links TRBV5-4 to TRBJ1-2, with D perhaps matching TRBD1 (6 bases). The CDR3 spans 13 residues. Trimming took off 1 base at V and 8 bases at J, with 12 bases between the two ends. Germline-derived CDR1 and CDR2 are SGHNT and YYREEE (reference sequence). CDR3 nucleotide sequence: TGTGCCAGCAGCTTGAAGGGGGGGGTAGGCTACACCTTC. The encoded protein is CASSLKGGVGYTF.

The chain has TRBV19 and TRBJ1-3, with 10 positions matching TRBD1. CDR3 length: 16 amino acids. V was clipped by 6 bases and J by 1 base; unmatched bases: 6. The germline V gene encodes CDR1 LNHDA and CDR2 SQIVND (reference sequence). The CDR3 DNA reads TGTGCCAGTAGCAAGACAGGGGGCCTATCTGGAAACACCATATATTTT. This sequence encodes CASSKTGGLSGNTIYF.